The 26 T cell receptor beta chains given below trace back to one sample, sequenced in a study of post-analysis software for immune sequencing data. Unique molecular identifiers had been added to the TCR beta cDNA libraries. Using its own MiXCR run on the PCR reads, TCRdb lists one record per CDR3 protein. This sample has a few hundred thousand distinct CDR3 sequences, with less than 40% found just once. Study-wide findings and caveats: Several TRBV segments, TRBV5-6, TRBV5-1 and TRBV20-1 among them, were found more frequent in patients than controls.

These receptors are not linked to any known antigen. The sequencing input was blood. Every receptor here comes from a girl aged 10 to 17 with multiple sclerosis.

This clonotype was seen ten or more times. The V gene is TRBV5-4, the J gene TRBJ2-5; 8 bases agree with TRBD1. Trimming took 2 bases from V and 2 from J; bases not matched to a gene: 2. The CDR3 spans 14 residues. Germline CDR1 and CDR2: SGHNT and YYREEE (reference sequence). The CDR3 nucleotides are TGTGCCAGCAGCTTTCAGGGGGCGCAAGAGACCCAGTACTTC. This sequence encodes CASSFQGAQETQYF.

The rearrangement joins TRBV5-1 to TRBJ1-2, with TRBD1 matching 7 bases. The CDR3 has 14 amino acids. V dropped 2 bases and J dropped 4; count of bases not matched to a gene: 5. CDR1 is SGHRS and CDR2 is YFSETQ in the germline V gene. CDR3 sequence reads: CASSFGTATYGYTF. CDR3 bases: TGCGCCAGCAGCTTCGGGACAGCCACCTATGGCTACACCTTC.

This clonotype was found a few times. The CDR3: CASSFSNRAQGEQFF. For the CDR3, the DNA is TGTGCCAGCAGTTTTTCGAACAGGGCCCAGGGTGAGCAGTTCTTC. The rearrangement joins TRBV27 to TRBJ2-1; tentatively, D is TRBD1 (6 bases). Germline CDR1 is MNHEY and CDR2 is SMNVEV (reference sequence). With 3 bases removed from V and 9 bases from J, the gap between germline ends came to 18 bases. The CDR3 is 15 residues long.

This clonotype has a handful of counts. The chain couples TRBV20-1 to TRBJ1-4; D uncertain. The CDR3 contains 12 residues. The V gene lost 1 base and the J gene lost 4 bases, with 4 bases spanning the gap. Germline V gives CDR1 DFQATT, CDR2 SNEGSKA (reference sequence). The CDR3 loop is CSARGLNEKLFF. CDR3 in DNA: TGCAGTGCTAGAGGGCTTAATGAAAAACTGTTTTTT.

This chain connects TRBV4-1 to TRBJ1-2, with 8 nucleotides matching TRBD1. The V segment lost 2 bases and the J segment 6 bases; nucleotides outside the gene matches: 5. Germline V gene sequence: CDR1 MGHRA, CDR2 YSYEKL. CDR3 size: 14 residues. The CDR3 bases are TGCGCCAGCAGCCAAATTCAGGGGGCGGATGGCTACACCTTC. The encoded protein is CASSQIQGADGYTF.

The chain recombines TRBV2 with TRBJ2-1; the match to TRBD2 covers 7 bases. Trimming at V came to 4 bases and at J to 7 bases, leaving 7 bases not matched to a gene. Germline V gene data show CDR1 as SNHLY and CDR2 as FYNNEI. This CDR3 region has 14 residues. Here the CDR3 reads CASSGEGWGNEQFF. The CDR3 nucleotides read TGTGCCAGCAGTGGGGAGGGCTGGGGGAATGAGCAGTTCTTC. The whole variable domain, remainder taken from reference TRBV2 and TRBJ2-1, is EPEVTQTPSHQVTQMGQEVILRCVPISNHLYFYWYRQILGQKVEFLVSFYNNEISEKSEIFDDQFSVERPDGSNFTLKIRSTKLEDSAMYFCASSGEGWGNEQFFGPGTRLTVL.

This chain links TRBV27 with TRBJ2-1, with 7 positions matching TRBD2. The J call may be wrong; the DNA end is better matched by TRBJ2-7. The CDR3 has 16 residues. The germline CDR1 and CDR2 sequences are MNHEY and SMNVEV (reference sequence). As DNA, the CDR3 is TGTGCCAGCAGTTCTTGGAAGGGAGGGAAGAGGGACGAGCAGTACTTC. Translation gives CASSSWKGGKRDEQYF.

The V and J genes are TRBV4-1 and TRBJ1-1; no definite D call. CDR1 is MGHRA, CDR2 YSYEKL, per germline. V was shortened by 3 bases and J by 3 bases, with 17 bases between the two germline ends. The CDR3 runs 16 residues. The CDR3 coding sequence is TGCGCCAGCAGCCAGCTTGGGATATTGCTGGACACTGAAGCTTTCTTT. Translating it yields CASSQLGILLDTEAFF.

This clonotype was counted a few times. This chain uses TRBV9 with TRBJ2-2; D is unclear. The germline gives CDR1 SGDLS, CDR2 YYNGEE. V was shortened by 4 bases and J by 4 bases, with 11 bases between the two germline ends. CDR3 length: 14 residues. The CDR3 DNA follows: TGTGCCAGCAGCCCGGAACTTGCCACCGGGGAGCTGTTTTTT. This gives the protein CASSPELATGELFF.

The rearrangement links TRBV7-8 to TRBJ2-3; the match to TRBD2 covers 7 bases. Looked up from germline, CDR1 is SGHVS and CDR2 is FQNEAQ. Trimming cost V 1 base and J 5 bases; bases outside gene matches: 6. There are 15 residues in the CDR3. The CDR3 loop reads CASSLVWGGRDTQYF. CDR3 DNA: TGTGCCAGCAGCTTAGTTTGGGGGGGGAGAGATACGCAGTATTTT.

This sequence joins TRBV12-3 or TRBV12-4 and TRBJ2-7, with unresolved D. V was clipped by 6 bases and J by 0 bases, with 12 bases between them. The CDR3 runs to 14 residues. CDR3 amino acids: CASRFSRTSYEQYF. In nucleotides, the CDR3 is TGTGCCAGCAGGTTCTCTCGGACCTCCTACGAGCAGTACTTC.

This clonotype was picked up a small number of times. V gene TRBV29-1 combines with J gene TRBJ2-3; D perhaps matches TRBD2 (5 bases). The CDR3 has 13 amino acids. Germline V gene lookup returns CDR1 SQVTM and CDR2 ANQGSEA. Trimming cost V 6 bases and J 1 base, with 11 bases left between them. As DNA, the CDR3 is TGCAGCGTCGGGAAGGGCGGCACAGATACGCAGTATTTT. Its translation is CSVGKGGTDTQYF.

This clonotype has more than one count but fewer than ten. The rearrangement uses TRBV10-3 and TRBJ2-5; unclear D gene. CDR1 and CDR2 (germline): ENHRY, SYGVKD. Trimming cost V 8 bases and J 1 base, with 11 bases left between them. The CDR3 has 13 residues. CDR3 residues: CAIGDAVQETQYF. In DNA, the CDR3 is TGTGCCATCGGCGACGCGGTCCAAGAGACCCAGTACTTC.

The sample holds a few counts of this clonotype. The chain carries TRBV5-5 and TRBJ2-7, with D tentatively TRBD2 (5 bases). Deletions cut 0 bases from V and 3 bases from J, with 10 bases between. The CDR3 consists of 14 residues. Per the germline V gene, CDR1 is SGHKS and CDR2 is YYEKEE (reference sequence). The CDR3 DNA reads as TGTGCCAGCAGCTTGGTCGGGGTCAACTACGAGCAGTACTTC. Its translation is CASSLVGVNYEQYF.

This clonotype turned up a few times. This chain joins TRBV29-1 and TRBJ2-3; D uncertain. Germline loops: CDR1 SQVTM, CDR2 ANQGSEA. This CDR3 contains 11 residues. V shed 7 bases and J shed 4 bases, with 9 bases lying between them. CDR3 residues: CSGSPADTQYF. The CDR3, as DNA: TGCAGCGGGTCGCCTGCAGATACGCAGTATTTT.

V and J are TRBV29-1 and TRBJ1-2; the D is unclear. The germline V gene encodes CDR1 SQVTM and CDR2 ANQGSEA. The V gene lost 0 bases and the J gene lost 5 bases, with 7 bases spanning the gap. This CDR3 is 12 amino acids long. In DNA form, the CDR3 reads TGCAGCGTTGAAGATCCCGAGTATGGCTACACCTTC. This gives the protein CSVEDPEYGYTF.

J is TRBJ1-5 and V is TRBV12-3 or TRBV12-4, with a possible D match to TRBD1 (5 bases). The V end was cut by 6 bases, the J end by 6 bases, with 18 bases between. The CDR3 consists of 15 residues. The CDR3 protein is CASSPAGLQGQPQHF. In nucleotides, the CDR3 is TGTGCCAGCAGCCCGGCGGGGCTTCAGGGTCAGCCCCAGCATTTT.

J is TRBJ2-3 and V is TRBV25-1; 9 bases align to TRBD2. With 10 bases clipped from V and 0 bases from J, the junction kept 2 bases outside the gene matches. CDR3 size: 13 residues. Germline assignment: CDR1 MGHDK and CDR2 SYGVNS. CDR3 in amino acids: CATLAGSTDTQYF. The CDR3 DNA reads TGTGCCACCCTAGCGGGGAGCACAGATACGCAGTATTTT.

This clonotype was observed many times. The CDR3 region is CATSKGGENTEAFF. CDR3 sequence (DNA): TGTGCCACCAGTAAGGGGGGAGAGAACACTGAAGCTTTCTTT. The chain has TRBV24-1 and TRBJ1-1, with D perhaps TRBD1 (6 bases). Germline V CDR1 and CDR2: KGHDR, SFDVKD. The CDR3 runs to 14 residues. V was cut by 6 bases and J by 1 base, with 11 bases left in between.

The rearrangement links TRBV7-2 to TRBJ1-5; possible D gene TRBD1, 5 bases. Trimming took off 2 bases at V and 4 bases at J, with 15 bases between the two ends. Germline V gene sequence: CDR1 SGHTA, CDR2 FQGNSA. The CDR3 is made up of 16 amino acids. This chain's CDR3 is CASSLTGGEGNQPQHF. In DNA, the CDR3 is TGTGCCAGCAGCTTAACAGGAGGGGAGGGGAATCAGCCCCAGCATTTT.

At least ten counts were recorded for this clonotype. This chain uses TRBV7-6 with TRBJ2-7; D not certain. The CDR3 sequence is 14 residues long. Germline lookup yields CDR1 SGHVS and CDR2 FNYEAQ. The V end lost 8 bases, the J end lost 0 bases, and 14 bases lay between the germline ends. The CDR3 bases are TGTGCCAGCCTCCCCGACCCACGCTCCTACGAGCAGTACTTC. It translates to CASLPDPRSYEQYF.

The chain employs TRBV20-1 and TRBJ1-1, with D unclear. This CDR3 has 13 residues. Deletions cut 3 bases from V and 1 base from J, with 9 bases between. CDR1 DFQATT and CDR2 SNEGSKA come from the germline V gene (reference sequence). In nucleotides, the CDR3 is TGCAGTGCTAGTGGTCGGTGGAACACTGAAGCTTTCTTT. Protein sequence: CSASGRWNTEAFF.

V usage is TRBV7-9 and J usage is TRBJ2-2; D gene ambiguous. Between the trimmed V and J ends, which lost 8 bases and 4 bases, there was a span of 8 bases. CDR3 length equals 12 residues. Germline-derived CDR1 and CDR2 are SEHNR and FQNEAQ (reference sequence). CDR3 nucleotides: TGTGCCAGCGATCGACTCACCGGGGAGCTGTTTTTT. Translated, it gives CASDRLTGELFF. The whole variable domain, filled in from reference TRBV7-9 and TRBJ2-2, reads DTGVSQNPRHKITKRGQNVTFRCDPISEHNRLYWYRQTLGQGPEFLTYFQNEAQLEKSRLLSDRFSAERPKGSFSTLEIQRTEQGDSAMYLCASDRLTGELFFGEGSRLTVL.

There are a few counts of this clonotype. The chain joins TRBV29-1 to TRBJ2-1; D remains ambiguous. Germline-derived CDR1 and CDR2 are SQVTM and ANQGSEA. This CDR3 is 13 amino acids long. V shed 5 bases and J shed 0 bases, with 8 bases lying between them. The CDR3 reads CSVSRSSYNEQFF. CDR3 DNA: TGCAGCGTTTCCAGGAGCTCCTACAATGAGCAGTTCTTC.

The CDR3 DNA reads as TGTGCCAGCAGCTTTACCCAGGGGAACACTGAAGCTTTCTTT. It specifies CASSFTQGNTEAFF. The chain uses TRBV28 and TRBJ1-1, with TRBD1 as a possible D gene (5 bases). The CDR3 totals 14 residues. Germline CDR1 is MDHEN and CDR2 is SYDVKM. Trimming took off 6 bases at V and 1 base at J, with 12 bases between the two ends.

In regard to this clonotype: A read error may account for a junction end that differs from germline. The chain combines TRBV13 with TRBJ2-6; D unclear. This CDR3 has 14 amino acids. Germline lookup yields CDR1 PRHDT and CDR2 FYEKMQ (reference sequence). Here the CDR3 reads CASSGRQSANALTF. In DNA, the CDR3 is TGTGCCAGCAGCGGACGCCAGAGCGCCAACGCCCTGACTTTC.